This T cell receptor beta chain stems from a study of cytomegalovirus exposure and HLA in healthy donors. Study-wide context: The approximately 120 validation repertoires used the same platform as the 650 to 800 first-cohort repertoires, a later analysis reported.

Study-wide findings and caveats: According to the study, 150 to 200 TCR beta chains were cytomegalovirus-associated. A classifier reportedly called cytomegalovirus status with high sensitivity and specificity. In a later analysis, first-cohort TCR clusters were found to tend to co-occur in the approximately 120 validation repertoires.

TCRdb keeps only in-frame clones here, not all; method: immunoSEQ multiplex PCR. The data show some 140,000 clones, 70% to 90% seen once. V gave up 1 base and J gave up 7 bases; unmatched junction bases: 8. The CDR3 totals 16 residues. CDR1 and CDR2 from the germline V gene are KGHSH and LQKENI. With respect to this clone: As yet, its antigen is unknown.

The material sequenced was PBMCs. The origin of this receptor is a man between 18 and 29 years old in good health and CMV-seronegative. V usage is TRBV18 and J usage is TRBJ2-1; TRBD2 matches 9 bases. CDR3 sequence: CASSPRDSGGGNEQFF. The CDR3 bases are TGTGCCAGCTCACCACGGGATAGCGGGGGAGGTAATGAGCAGTTCTTC.